This T cell receptor (beta chain) was sequenced in a study of long-term antiretroviral therapy in people with HIV. Points on this clone: Its target is unknown.

The assay used was immunoSEQ (version v3.0), run at survey level. Method: immunoSEQ multiplex PCR; TCRdb's copy keeps in-frame clones and lacks some. The sample contains fewer than 30,000 clones, roughly 84% of which appear only once. Overall study findings and caveats: After ART, diversity increased yet remained lower than transplant donor controls. Collection of the blood took place between the mid-2000s and the late 2010s. The ART regimens in use then may have been less effective than current ones. Clones with expansion before ART led the repertoire at all time points.

This clonotype was sampled from a woman in her thirties with HIV. Sequenced here: unsorted PBMCs, sampled 0.8 years after starting antiretroviral therapy.

In DNA form, the CDR3 reads TGTGCCAGCAGTTTTGGCGGGGCCGAGCAGTACTTC. Translation: CASSFGGAEQYF. This chain connects TRBV6-5 to TRBJ2-7, with D perhaps TRBD2 (6 bases). This CDR3 spans 12 amino acids. The V and J ends lost 4 bases and 6 bases respectively, with 10 bases between them. Germline CDR1 reads MNHEY; CDR2 reads SVGAGI.